This T cell receptor (beta chain) was identified during a study of vaccination and CD4 T cells after COVID-19. Study-wide context: Post-vaccination samples were procured at a median of 72 days following dose two (range 14 to 241).

Treatment here: roughly 11-day PBMC culture with coronavirus spike peptide pools or control peptides (ViraFEST assay). Positive SARS-CoV-2 PCR tests in convalescent patients dated from March to December 2020, pre-Alpha, Beta and Delta. Sequence data for DNA of cultured CD4+ T cells were generated by the Oncomine TCR Beta short-read assay. TCRdb re-derived calls from the PCR reads in MiXCR, one entry per CDR3 protein. Found here are approximately 6,600 distinct CDR3 sequences, around 50% of them singletons; the top ten hold approximately 20%. In regard to this clonotype: Antigen: not known.

The germline gives CDR1 MNHNS, CDR2 SASEGT. This CDR3 has 15 residues. Deletions cut 6 bases from V and 0 bases from J, with 14 bases between. This TCR was sampled from a human donor who had recovered from COVID-19. V gene TRBV6-1 combines with J gene TRBJ1-2; possibly TRBD1 for D (6 bases). The sequencing sample was made of CD4+ T cells from blood, cultured in vitro. DNA of the CDR3: TGTGCCAGCAGACCCCCCGGGACACCTAACTATGGCTACACCTTC. It translates to CASRPPGTPNYGYTF.